These T cell receptor beta chains were read from a single sample in a study of cytomegalovirus exposure and HLA in healthy donors. Libraries were prepared by immunoSEQ multiplex PCR; TCRdb keeps only in-frame clonotypes and omits some of them. The sample carries around 110,000 clones, 71% recorded once. Sequencing was performed on PBMCs. The receptor source for this set is a female donor in good health and CMV-seronegative. Both conserved end residues are part of each CDR3. The D gene is left open where the match is weak. Part of the rows lack a size; the others show once, few, many or a class for expanded clones.

V	D	J	size	CDR3	DNA
TRBV27	NA	TRBJ1-5	NA	CASRTTGGNQPQHF	TGTGCCAGCCGTACTACGGGGGGCAATCAGCCCCAGCATTTT
TRBV9	NA	TRBJ2-1	few	CASSVDWSPTIGEQFF	TGTGCCAGCAGCGTAGATTGGTCGCCTACCATCGGTGAGCAGTTCTTC
TRBV30	TRBD1	TRBJ1-1	NA	CAWGLGQGALGTEAFF	TGTGCCTGGGGCCTTGGACAGGGGGCGTTGGGCACTGAAGCTTTCTTT
TRBV30	NA	TRBJ1-1	few	CAWSVIIGGNTEAFF	TGTGCCTGGAGTGTAATTATAGGCGGGAACACTGAAGCTTTCTTT
TRBV5-1	TRBD2	TRBJ2-2	NA	CASMRTSGTGELFF	TGCGCCAGCATGAGAACTAGCGGCACCGGGGAGCTGTTTTTT
TRBV6-1	NA	TRBJ1-5	NA	CASDRGNQPQHF	TGTGCCAGCGATAGGGGGAATCAGCCCCAGCATTTT
TRBV5-1	NA	TRBJ2-7	NA	CASSPGRGFSYEQYF	TGCGCCAGCAGCCCCGGCAGGGGATTCTCCTACGAGCAGTACTTC
TRBV6-1	TRBD1	TRBJ2-1	NA	CASSDEPGQGKVEQFF	TGTGCCAGCAGTGACGAACCGGGACAGGGAAAGGTTGAGCAGTTCTTC
TRBV10-3	TRBD1	TRBJ2-1	NA	CAISEGGQGWFF	TGTGCCATCAGTGAAGGGGGACAGGGTTGGTTCTTC
TRBV5-1	TRBD2	TRBJ2-3	NA	CASSLGLAGGRVDTQYF	TGCGCCAGCAGCTTGGGGCTAGCGGGAGGCCGGGTAGATACGCAGTATTTT
TRBV5-1	NA	TRBJ2-1	NA	CASSLGHNEQFF	TGCGCCAGCAGCTTGGGGCACAATGAGCAGTTCTTC
TRBV7-3	NA	TRBJ2-1	NA	CASSSRDSSYNEQFF	TGTGCCAGCAGCTCCAGGGACTCTTCCTACAATGAGCAGTTCTTC
TRBV4-1	TRBD2	TRBJ2-7	NA	CASSQSGLAGGSAYEQYF	TGCGCCAGCAGCCAATCCGGACTAGCGGGAGGATCGGCCTACGAGCAGTACTTC
TRBV7-2	NA	TRBJ2-5	NA	CASSLPGRVETQYF	TGTGCCAGCAGCTTACCCGGGAGAGTAGAGACCCAGTACTTC
TRBV25-1	TRBD1	TRBJ2-2	few	CASSDTLLQGANTGELFF	TGTGCCAGCAGTGATACCCTTTTACAGGGGGCGAACACCGGGGAGCTGTTTTTT
TRBV27	NA	TRBJ2-7	NA	CASSLQMTAYEQYF	TGTGCCAGCAGTCTACAGATGACAGCCTACGAGCAGTACTTC
TRBV11-3	TRBD2	TRBJ2-3	NA	CASSPGGGVGGQYF	TGTGCCAGCAGCCCCGGTGGGGGGGTCGGTGGGCAGTATTTT
TRBV7-9	TRBD1	TRBJ2-6	NA	CASSLGGDRALPGANVLTF	TGTGCCAGCAGCTTGGGGGGGGACAGGGCCTTACCTGGGGCCAACGTCCTGACTTTC
TRBV10-1	TRBD2	TRBJ2-7	NA	CAGSLGLAGANYEQYF	TGCGCCGGCTCCCTGGGACTAGCGGGAGCCAATTACGAGCAGTACTTC
TRBV25-1	TRBD1	TRBJ2-3	NA	CASRNIGTGGDTQYF	TGTGCCAGCAGGAATATCGGGACAGGGGGAGATACGCAGTATTTT
TRBV10-3	NA	TRBJ2-1	NA	CAISVGRTLDEQFF	TGTGCCATCAGTGTAGGGAGGACCCTAGATGAGCAGTTCTTC
TRBV19	TRBD2	TRBJ2-7	large	CASSPNGWREYHEQYF	TGTGCCAGTAGTCCCAATGGGTGGCGGGAGTACCACGAGCAGTACTTC
TRBV7-8	TRBD2	TRBJ2-2	NA	CASSRGVAGREELFF	TGTGCCAGCAGCCGGGGGGTAGCGGGGCGAGAGGAGCTGTTTTTT
TRBV14	TRBD2	TRBJ2-1	NA	CASSQEWGLAGSYNEQFF	TGTGCCAGCAGCCAAGAATGGGGACTAGCGGGGAGTTACAATGAGCAGTTCTTC
TRBV11-3	TRBD2	TRBJ2-7	NA	CASSPPSGRNFYEQYF	TGTGCCAGCAGCCCACCTAGCGGGAGGAACTTCTACGAGCAGTACTTC
TRBV15	TRBD2	TRBJ2-1	NA	CATSSGGLAGLEQFF	TGTGCCACCAGCAGTGGGGGACTAGCGGGTCTGGAGCAGTTCTTC
TRBV5-5	NA	TRBJ2-7	NA	CASSPGIYEQYF	TGTGCCAGCAGCCCCGGGATCTACGAGCAGTACTTC
TRBV28	TRBD2	TRBJ2-1	few	CASSLSGLATYNEQFF	TGTGCCAGCAGTTTGTCGGGACTAGCGACCTACAATGAGCAGTTCTTC
TRBV19	TRBD2	TRBJ2-2	NA	CATASGANTGELFF	TGTGCCACCGCGAGCGGGGCAAACACCGGGGAGCTGTTTTTT
TRBV29-1	TRBD1	TRBJ2-5	once	CSVDGQGVLETQYF	TGCAGCGTTGACGGACAGGGGGTTCTGGAGACCCAGTACTTC
TRBV9	NA	TRBJ2-1	NA	CASSVALAAYNEQFF	TGTGCCAGCAGCGTGGCCCTAGCAGCGTACAATGAGCAGTTCTTC
TRBV19	TRBD1	TRBJ1-1	NA	CASSIDPGQTFMNTEAFF	TGTGCCAGTAGTATAGATCCGGGACAGACCTTCATGAACACTGAAGCTTTCTTT
TRBV28	TRBD1	TRBJ1-1	NA	CASSYSHTGQGEAFF	TGTGCCAGCAGTTACTCTCACACCGGACAGGGTGAAGCTTTCTTT
TRBV18	NA	TRBJ2-7	NA	CASSGRSGLLSNWYF	TGTGCCAGCTCGGGGCGCTCAGGGTTGCTATCGAATTGGTACTTC
TRBV7-6	NA	TRBJ2-7	NA	CASSPTSRAYEQYF	TGTGCCAGCAGTCCTACTAGCAGAGCTTACGAGCAGTACTTC
TRBV27	TRBD2	TRBJ2-2	NA	CASSRGLASTGELFF	TGTGCCAGCAGCAGGGGACTAGCGTCCACCGGGGAGCTGTTTTTT
TRBV29-1	NA	TRBJ1-2	once	CSVASNRDVGYGYTF	TGCAGCGTTGCAAGTAACAGGGACGTTGGCTATGGCTACACCTTC
TRBV19	TRBD1	TRBJ1-1	NA	CASSLQGLYTEAFF	TGTGCCAGTAGCCTACAGGGGTTGTACACTGAAGCTTTCTTT
TRBV28	TRBD1	TRBJ1-2	few	CASIPVWDRVSGYTF	TGTGCCAGCATCCCCGTGTGGGACAGGGTTAGTGGCTACACCTTC
TRBV5-1	NA	TRBJ2-7	NA	CASSFSGSYEQYF	TGCGCCAGCAGCTTTAGCGGTTCCTACGAGCAGTACTTC
TRBV19	NA	TRBJ2-3	NA	CASSIGQVADTQYF	TGTGCCAGTAGTATAGGGCAGGTTGCAGATACGCAGTATTTT
TRBV7-9	TRBD1	TRBJ2-7	NA	CASNDRGDYEQYF	TGTGCCAGCAACGACAGGGGGGACTACGAGCAGTACTTC
TRBV7-9	NA	TRBJ1-2	NA	CASSPGVVYGYTF	TGTGCCAGCAGCCCAGGTGTAGTCTATGGCTACACCTTC
TRBV5-8	NA	TRBJ2-5	NA	CASSIGVRETQYF	TGTGCCAGCAGCATCGGGGTGCGAGAGACCCAGTACTTC
TRBV6-5	TRBD1	TRBJ2-1	NA	CASSWGQGPYNEQFF	TGTGCCAGCAGTTGGGGACAGGGTCCCTACAATGAGCAGTTCTTC
TRBV30	TRBD2	TRBJ2-1	NA	CAWSVGSGRGQFF	TGTGCCTGGAGTGTTGGTAGCGGGAGGGGGCAGTTCTTC
TRBV18	TRBD1	TRBJ2-5	NA	CASSPEQGGFQETQYF	TGTGCCAGCTCGCCAGAACAGGGGGGCTTCCAAGAGACCCAGTACTTC
TRBV15	NA	TRBJ1-5	once	CATSRGVGTLNSNQPQHF	TGTGCCACCAGCAGAGGTGTGGGGACACTTAATAGCAATCAGCCCCAGCATTTT
TRBV7-6	NA	TRBJ2-5	NA	CASSSFEPAEQYF	TGTGCCAGCAGCTCATTCGAACCAGCGGAGCAGTACTTC
TRBV29-1	TRBD2	TRBJ2-3	once	CSVGASGSRGFTDTQYF	TGCAGCGTGGGTGCTAGCGGGAGCCGAGGGTTCACAGATACGCAGTATTTT
TRBV18	NA	TRBJ2-7	NA	CASSPTLVADEQYF	TGTGCCAGCTCACCGACACTAGTCGCCGACGAGCAGTACTTC